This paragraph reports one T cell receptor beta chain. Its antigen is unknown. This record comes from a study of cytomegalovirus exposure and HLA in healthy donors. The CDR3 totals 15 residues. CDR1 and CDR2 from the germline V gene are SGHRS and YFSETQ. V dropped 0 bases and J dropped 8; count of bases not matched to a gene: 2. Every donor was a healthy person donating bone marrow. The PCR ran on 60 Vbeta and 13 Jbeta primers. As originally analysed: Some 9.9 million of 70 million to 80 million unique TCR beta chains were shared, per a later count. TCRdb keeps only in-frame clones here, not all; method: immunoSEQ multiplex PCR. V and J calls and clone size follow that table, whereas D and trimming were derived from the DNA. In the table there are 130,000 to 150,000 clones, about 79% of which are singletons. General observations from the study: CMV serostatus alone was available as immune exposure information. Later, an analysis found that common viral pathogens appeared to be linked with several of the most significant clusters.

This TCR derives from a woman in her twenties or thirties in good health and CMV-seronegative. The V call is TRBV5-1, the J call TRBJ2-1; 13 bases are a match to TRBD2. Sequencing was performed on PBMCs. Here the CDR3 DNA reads TGCGCCAGCAGCTTGGATGGGACTAGCGGGGATGAGCAGTTCTTC. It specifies CASSLDGTSGDEQFF.